This T cell receptor beta chain was retrieved from a study of blood T cell repertoires in COVID-19. Study-level background: Material from acute and convalescent COVID-19 was sourced from the United States, Italy and Spain. From T cells, B-cell-depleted T cells, or PBMCs came the material, which was cDNA or gDNA.

This clone has a single count. Generated by immunoSEQ multiplex PCR, the TCRdb table keeps only in-frame clones and is missing some. This table has approximately 150,000 clones, less than 90% appearing once. The TCR comes from a man in his sixties with acute or convalescent COVID-19. The source material was peripheral blood.

The CDR3 coding sequence is TGTGCCAGCAGCCCGGGGGGCGGGGTGGACAATGAGCAGTTCTTC. It encodes CASSPGGGVDNEQFF. The rearrangement joins TRBV6-5 to TRBJ2-1, with a possible D match to TRBD2 (7 bases). Deletions cut 6 bases from V and 5 bases from J, with 17 bases between. The V gene's germline CDR1 is MNHEY and CDR2 SVGAGI. The CDR3 is 15 amino acids.